The rows below give T cell receptor beta chains drawn from one sample of a study of vaccination effects on CD4 cells after COVID-19. Their antigens remain unidentified. Here immunoSEQ multiplex PCR was the method, and the copy in TCRdb shows in-frame clones only, minus some. The profile shows about 31,000 clones, roughly 60% of them singletons. Material: CD4+ T cells from PBMCs cultured with SARS-CoV-2 spike peptides, obtained after COVID-19 vaccination. The source is a human donor who received a COVID-19 vaccine. CDR3s include the opening cysteine and the closing phenylalanine or tryptophan. The D gene is left open where the match is weak. Clone size is given for some rows only: seen once, a few or many times, or a class if the clone is expanded.

d_call: .; clone_size: .; v_call: TRBV3-1/TRBV3-2; j_call: TRBJ2-7; cdr3_aa: CASSQGTSPIYEQYF; cdr3_nt: TGTGCCAGCAGCCAAGGTACTAGCCCTATATACGAGCAGTACTTC
d_call: .; clone_size: few; v_call: TRBV3-1/TRBV3-2; j_call: TRBJ2-7; cdr3_aa: CASSQGGAYEQYF; cdr3_nt: TGTGCCAGCAGCCAAGGGGGGGCCTACGAGCAGTACTTC
d_call: .; clone_size: .; v_call: TRBV5-8; j_call: TRBJ1-2; cdr3_aa: CASSLAGGPYGYTF; cdr3_nt: TGTGCCAGCAGCCTGGCTGGGGGCCCCTATGGCTACACCTTC
d_call: .; clone_size: .; v_call: TRBV7-2; j_call: TRBJ2-1; cdr3_aa: CASSSRGRDNEQFF; cdr3_nt: TGTGCCAGCAGCTCACGGGGGCGTGACAATGAGCAGTTCTTC
d_call: .; clone_size: .; v_call: TRBV14; j_call: TRBJ2-7; cdr3_aa: CASSQGFLARYEQYF; cdr3_nt: TGTGCCAGCAGCCAAGGATTCCTAGCGCGCTACGAGCAGTACTTC
d_call: .; clone_size: .; v_call: TRBV5-5; j_call: TRBJ1-2; cdr3_aa: CASSLVGLANYGYTF; cdr3_nt: TGTGCCAGCAGCTTGGTGGGGTTGGCTAACTATGGCTACACCTTC
d_call: .; clone_size: .; v_call: TRBV10-3; j_call: TRBJ2-1; cdr3_aa: CAISEGYNEQFF; cdr3_nt: TGTGCCATCAGTGAGGGGTACAATGAGCAGTTCTTC
d_call: .; clone_size: .; v_call: TRBV7-6; j_call: TRBJ2-5; cdr3_aa: CASSLALGQQETQYF; cdr3_nt: TGTGCCAGCAGCTTAGCGCTTGGACAGCAAGAGACCCAGTACTTC
d_call: .; clone_size: .; v_call: TRBV2; j_call: TRBJ2-3; cdr3_aa: CASSQSTSRRTDTQYF; cdr3_nt: TGTGCCAGCAGTCAAAGCACTAGCCGCCGAACAGATACGCAGTATTTT
d_call: .; clone_size: .; v_call: TRBV19; j_call: TRBJ1-4; cdr3_aa: CASSSHGSNEKLFF; cdr3_nt: TGTGCCAGTAGTAGCCACGGCAGTAATGAAAAACTGTTTTTT
d_call: TRBD1; clone_size: few; v_call: TRBV6-5; j_call: TRBJ1-1; cdr3_aa: CASSYAQGAEAFF; cdr3_nt: TGTGCCAGCAGTTACGCACAGGGGGCTGAAGCTTTCTTT
d_call: .; clone_size: .; v_call: TRBV18; j_call: TRBJ2-7; cdr3_aa: CASTQPGANEQYF; cdr3_nt: TGTGCCAGCACCCAGCCAGGCGCCAACGAGCAGTACTTC